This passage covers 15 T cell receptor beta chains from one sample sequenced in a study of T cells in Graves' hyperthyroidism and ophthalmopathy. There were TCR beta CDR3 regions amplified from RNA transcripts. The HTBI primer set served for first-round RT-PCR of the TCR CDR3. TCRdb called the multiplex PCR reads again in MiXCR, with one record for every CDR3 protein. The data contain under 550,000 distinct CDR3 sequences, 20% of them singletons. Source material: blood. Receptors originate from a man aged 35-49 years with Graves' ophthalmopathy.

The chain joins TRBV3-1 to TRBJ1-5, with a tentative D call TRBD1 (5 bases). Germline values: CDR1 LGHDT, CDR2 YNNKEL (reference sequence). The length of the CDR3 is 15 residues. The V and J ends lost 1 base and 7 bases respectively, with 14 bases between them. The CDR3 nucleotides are TGTGCCAGCAGCCAAGGCCCCGGGGGGAAGCAGCCCCAGCATTTT. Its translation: CASSQGPGGKQPQHF.

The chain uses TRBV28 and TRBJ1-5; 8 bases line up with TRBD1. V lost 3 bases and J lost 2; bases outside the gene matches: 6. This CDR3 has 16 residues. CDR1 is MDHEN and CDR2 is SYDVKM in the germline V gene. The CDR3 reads CASSFVRGPGNQPQHF. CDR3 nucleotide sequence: TGTGCCAGCAGTTTCGTCAGGGGGCCTGGCAATCAGCCCCAGCATTTT.

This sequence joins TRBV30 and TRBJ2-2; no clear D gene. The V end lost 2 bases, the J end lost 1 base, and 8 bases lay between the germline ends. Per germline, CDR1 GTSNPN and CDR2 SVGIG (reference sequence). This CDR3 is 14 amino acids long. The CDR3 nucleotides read TGTGCCTGGAGTAGGCCAGAGAACACCGGGGAGCTGTTTTTT. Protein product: CAWSRPENTGELFF. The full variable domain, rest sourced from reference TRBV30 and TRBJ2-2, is SQTIHQWPATLVQPVGSPLSLECTVEGTSNPNLYWYRQAAGRGLQLLFYSVGIGQISSEVPQNLSASRPQDRQFILSSKKLLLSDSGFYLCAWSRPENTGELFFGEGSRLTVL.

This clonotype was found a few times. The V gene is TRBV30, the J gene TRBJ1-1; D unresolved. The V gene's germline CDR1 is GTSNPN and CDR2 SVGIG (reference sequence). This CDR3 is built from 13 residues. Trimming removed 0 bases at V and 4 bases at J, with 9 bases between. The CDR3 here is CAWSVGGPTEAFF. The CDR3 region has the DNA TGTGCCTGGAGTGTAGGAGGGCCCACTGAAGCTTTCTTT.

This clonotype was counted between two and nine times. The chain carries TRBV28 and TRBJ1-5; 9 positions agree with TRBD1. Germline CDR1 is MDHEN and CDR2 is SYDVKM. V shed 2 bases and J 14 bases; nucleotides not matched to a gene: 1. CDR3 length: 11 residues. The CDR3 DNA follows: TGTGCCAGCAGTTTACGGGACAGGGAGCATTTT. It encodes CASSLRDREHF.

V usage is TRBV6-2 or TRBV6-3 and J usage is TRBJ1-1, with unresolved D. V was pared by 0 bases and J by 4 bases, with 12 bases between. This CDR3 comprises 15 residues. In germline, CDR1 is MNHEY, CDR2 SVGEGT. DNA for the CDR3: TGTGCCAGCAGTTACTCGACATCAGGAGTCACTGAAGCTTTCTTT. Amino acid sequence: CASSYSTSGVTEAFF.

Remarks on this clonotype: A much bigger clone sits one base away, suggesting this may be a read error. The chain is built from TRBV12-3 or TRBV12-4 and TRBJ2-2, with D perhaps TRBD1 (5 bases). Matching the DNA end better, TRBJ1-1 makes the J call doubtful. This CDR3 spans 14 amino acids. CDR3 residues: CASSFISRVTGAFF. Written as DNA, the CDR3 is TGTGCCAGCAGTTTTATCTCCAGGGTCACTGGAGCTTTCTTT.

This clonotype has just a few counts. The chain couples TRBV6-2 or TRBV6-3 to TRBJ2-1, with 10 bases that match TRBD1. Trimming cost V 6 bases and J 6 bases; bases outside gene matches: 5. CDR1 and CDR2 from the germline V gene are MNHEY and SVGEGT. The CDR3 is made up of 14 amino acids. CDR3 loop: CASSGQGVFNEQFF. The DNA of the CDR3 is TGTGCCAGCAGCGGACAGGGGGTTTTCAATGAGCAGTTCTTC.

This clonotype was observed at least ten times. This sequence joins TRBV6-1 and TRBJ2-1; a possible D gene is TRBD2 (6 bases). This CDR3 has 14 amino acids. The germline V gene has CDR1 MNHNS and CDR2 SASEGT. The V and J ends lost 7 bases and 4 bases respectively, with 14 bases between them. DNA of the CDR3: TGTGCCAGCAAGCTAGCGACCGTTTACAATGAGCAGTTCTTC. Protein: CASKLATVYNEQFF.

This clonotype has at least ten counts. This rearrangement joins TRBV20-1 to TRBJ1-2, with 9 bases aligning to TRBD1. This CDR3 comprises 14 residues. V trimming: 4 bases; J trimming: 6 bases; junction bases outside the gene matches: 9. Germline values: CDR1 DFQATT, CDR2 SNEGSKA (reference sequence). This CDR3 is CSAIKLTGGHGYTF. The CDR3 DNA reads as TGCAGTGCTATCAAACTGACAGGGGGACATGGCTACACCTTC.

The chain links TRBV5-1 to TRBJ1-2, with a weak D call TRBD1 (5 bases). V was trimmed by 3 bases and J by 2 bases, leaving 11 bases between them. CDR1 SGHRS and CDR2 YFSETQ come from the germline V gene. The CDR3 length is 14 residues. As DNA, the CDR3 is TGCGCCAGCAGCTGGACCCGGGGGAACTATGGCTACACCTTC. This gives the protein CASSWTRGNYGYTF. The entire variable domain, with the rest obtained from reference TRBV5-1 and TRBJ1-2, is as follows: KAGVTQTPRYLIKTRGQQVTLSCSPISGHRSVSWYQQTPGQGLQFLFEYFSETQRNKGNFPGRFSGRQFSNSRSEMNVSTLELGDSALYLCASSWTRGNYGYTFGSGTRLTVV.

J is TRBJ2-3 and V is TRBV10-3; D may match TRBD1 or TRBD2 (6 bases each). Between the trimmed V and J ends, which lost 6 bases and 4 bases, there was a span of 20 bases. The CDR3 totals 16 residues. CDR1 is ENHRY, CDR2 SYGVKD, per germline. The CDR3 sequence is CAIRSEGGRVADTQYF. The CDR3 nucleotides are TGTGCCATCAGGTCCGAGGGGGGCCGGGTTGCAGATACGCAGTATTTT.

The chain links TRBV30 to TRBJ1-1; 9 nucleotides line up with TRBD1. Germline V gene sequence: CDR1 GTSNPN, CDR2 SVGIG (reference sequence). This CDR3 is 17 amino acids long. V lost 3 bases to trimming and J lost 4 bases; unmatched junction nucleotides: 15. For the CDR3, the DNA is TGTGCCTGGAGCCGGAGGGCCGGGACAGGGATCATCACTGAAGCTTTCTTT. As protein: CAWSRRAGTGIITEAFF.

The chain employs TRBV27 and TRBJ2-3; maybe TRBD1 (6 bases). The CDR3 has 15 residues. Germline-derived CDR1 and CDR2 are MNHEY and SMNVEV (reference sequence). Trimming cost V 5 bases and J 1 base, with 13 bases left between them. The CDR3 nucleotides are TGTGCCAGCAGTCCTGGACAGAGTTGCACAGATACGCAGTATTTT. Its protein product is CASSPGQSCTDTQYF.

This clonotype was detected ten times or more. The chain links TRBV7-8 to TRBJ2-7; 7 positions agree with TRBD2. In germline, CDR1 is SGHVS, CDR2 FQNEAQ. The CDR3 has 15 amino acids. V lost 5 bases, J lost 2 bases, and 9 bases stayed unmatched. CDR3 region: CASSPSEGLTYEQYF. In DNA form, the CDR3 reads TGTGCCAGCAGCCCCTCGGAGGGACTAACCTACGAGCAGTACTTC.